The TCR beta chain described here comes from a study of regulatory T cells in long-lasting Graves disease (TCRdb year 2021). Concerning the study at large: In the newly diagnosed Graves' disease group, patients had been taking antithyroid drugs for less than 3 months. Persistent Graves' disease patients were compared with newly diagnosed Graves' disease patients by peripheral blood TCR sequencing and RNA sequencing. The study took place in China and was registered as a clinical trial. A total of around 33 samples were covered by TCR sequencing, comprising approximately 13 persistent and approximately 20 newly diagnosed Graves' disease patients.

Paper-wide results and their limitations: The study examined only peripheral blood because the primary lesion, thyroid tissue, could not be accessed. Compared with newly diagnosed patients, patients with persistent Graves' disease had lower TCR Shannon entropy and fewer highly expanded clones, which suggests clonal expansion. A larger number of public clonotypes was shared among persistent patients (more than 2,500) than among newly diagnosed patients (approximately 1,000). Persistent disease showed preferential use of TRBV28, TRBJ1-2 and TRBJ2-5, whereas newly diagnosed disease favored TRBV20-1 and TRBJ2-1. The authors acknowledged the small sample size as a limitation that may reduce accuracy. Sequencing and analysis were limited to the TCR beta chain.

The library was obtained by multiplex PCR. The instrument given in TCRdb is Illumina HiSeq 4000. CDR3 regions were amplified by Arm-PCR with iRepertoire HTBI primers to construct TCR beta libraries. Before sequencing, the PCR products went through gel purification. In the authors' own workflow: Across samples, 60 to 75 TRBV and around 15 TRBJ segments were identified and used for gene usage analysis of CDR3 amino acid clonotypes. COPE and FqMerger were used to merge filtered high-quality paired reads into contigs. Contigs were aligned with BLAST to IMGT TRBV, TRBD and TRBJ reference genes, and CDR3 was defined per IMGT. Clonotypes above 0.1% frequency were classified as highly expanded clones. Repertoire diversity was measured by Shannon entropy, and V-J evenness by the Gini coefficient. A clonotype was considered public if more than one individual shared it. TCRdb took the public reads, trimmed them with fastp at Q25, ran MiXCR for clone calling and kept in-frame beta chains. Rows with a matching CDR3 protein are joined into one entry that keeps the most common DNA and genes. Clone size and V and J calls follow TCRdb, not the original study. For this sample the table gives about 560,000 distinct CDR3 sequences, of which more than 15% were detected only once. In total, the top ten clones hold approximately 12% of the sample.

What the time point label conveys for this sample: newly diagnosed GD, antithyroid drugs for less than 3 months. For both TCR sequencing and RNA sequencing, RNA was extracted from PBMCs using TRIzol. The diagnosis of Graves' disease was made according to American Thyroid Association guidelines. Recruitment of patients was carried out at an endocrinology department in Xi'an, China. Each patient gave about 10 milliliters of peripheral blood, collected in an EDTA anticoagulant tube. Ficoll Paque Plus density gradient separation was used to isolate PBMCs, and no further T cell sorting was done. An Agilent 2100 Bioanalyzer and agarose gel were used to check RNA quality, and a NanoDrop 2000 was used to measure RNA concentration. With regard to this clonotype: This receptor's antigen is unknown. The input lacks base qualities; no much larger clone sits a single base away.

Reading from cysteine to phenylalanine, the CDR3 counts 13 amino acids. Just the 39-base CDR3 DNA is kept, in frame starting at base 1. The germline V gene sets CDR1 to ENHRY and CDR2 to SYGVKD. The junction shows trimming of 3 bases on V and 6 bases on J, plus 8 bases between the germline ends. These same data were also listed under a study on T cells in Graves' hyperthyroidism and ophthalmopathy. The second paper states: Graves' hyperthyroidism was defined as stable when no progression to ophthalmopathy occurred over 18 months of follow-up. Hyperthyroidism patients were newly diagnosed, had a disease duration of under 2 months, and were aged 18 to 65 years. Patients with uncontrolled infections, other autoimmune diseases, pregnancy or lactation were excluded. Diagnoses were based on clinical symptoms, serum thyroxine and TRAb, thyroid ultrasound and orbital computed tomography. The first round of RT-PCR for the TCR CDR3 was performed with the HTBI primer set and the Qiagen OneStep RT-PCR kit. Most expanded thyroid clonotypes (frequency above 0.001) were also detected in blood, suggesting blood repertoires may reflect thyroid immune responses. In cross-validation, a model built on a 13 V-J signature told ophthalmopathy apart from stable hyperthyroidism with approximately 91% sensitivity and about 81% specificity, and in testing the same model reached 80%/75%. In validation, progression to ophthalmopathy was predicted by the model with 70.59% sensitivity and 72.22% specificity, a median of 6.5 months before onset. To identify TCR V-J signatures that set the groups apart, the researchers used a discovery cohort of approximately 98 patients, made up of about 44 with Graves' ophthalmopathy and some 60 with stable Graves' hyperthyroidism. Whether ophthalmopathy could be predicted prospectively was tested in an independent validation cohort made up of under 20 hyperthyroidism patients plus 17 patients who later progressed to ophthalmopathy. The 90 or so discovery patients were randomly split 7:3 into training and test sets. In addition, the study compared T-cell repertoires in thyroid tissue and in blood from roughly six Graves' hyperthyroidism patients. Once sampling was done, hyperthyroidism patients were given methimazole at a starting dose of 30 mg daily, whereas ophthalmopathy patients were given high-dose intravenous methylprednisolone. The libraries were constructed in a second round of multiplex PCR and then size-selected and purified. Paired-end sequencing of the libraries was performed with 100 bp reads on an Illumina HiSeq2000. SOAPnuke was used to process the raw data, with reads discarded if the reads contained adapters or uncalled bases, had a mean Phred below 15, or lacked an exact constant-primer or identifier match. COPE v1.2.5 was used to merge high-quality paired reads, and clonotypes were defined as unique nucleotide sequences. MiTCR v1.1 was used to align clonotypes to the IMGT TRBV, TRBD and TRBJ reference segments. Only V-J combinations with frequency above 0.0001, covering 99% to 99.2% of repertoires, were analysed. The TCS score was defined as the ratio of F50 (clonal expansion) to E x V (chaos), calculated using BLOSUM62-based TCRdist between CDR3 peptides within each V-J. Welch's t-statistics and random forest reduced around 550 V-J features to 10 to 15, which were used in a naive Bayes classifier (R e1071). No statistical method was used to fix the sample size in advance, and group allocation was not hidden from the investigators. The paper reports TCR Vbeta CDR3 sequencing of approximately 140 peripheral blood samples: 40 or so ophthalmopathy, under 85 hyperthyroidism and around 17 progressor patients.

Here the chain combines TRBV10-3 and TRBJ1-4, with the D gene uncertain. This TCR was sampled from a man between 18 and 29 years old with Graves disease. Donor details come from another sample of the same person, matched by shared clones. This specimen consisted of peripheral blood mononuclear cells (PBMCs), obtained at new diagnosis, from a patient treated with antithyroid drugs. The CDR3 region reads CAISDYKDEKLFF. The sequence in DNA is TGTGCCATCAGTGATTACAAGGATGAAAAACTGTTTTTT.